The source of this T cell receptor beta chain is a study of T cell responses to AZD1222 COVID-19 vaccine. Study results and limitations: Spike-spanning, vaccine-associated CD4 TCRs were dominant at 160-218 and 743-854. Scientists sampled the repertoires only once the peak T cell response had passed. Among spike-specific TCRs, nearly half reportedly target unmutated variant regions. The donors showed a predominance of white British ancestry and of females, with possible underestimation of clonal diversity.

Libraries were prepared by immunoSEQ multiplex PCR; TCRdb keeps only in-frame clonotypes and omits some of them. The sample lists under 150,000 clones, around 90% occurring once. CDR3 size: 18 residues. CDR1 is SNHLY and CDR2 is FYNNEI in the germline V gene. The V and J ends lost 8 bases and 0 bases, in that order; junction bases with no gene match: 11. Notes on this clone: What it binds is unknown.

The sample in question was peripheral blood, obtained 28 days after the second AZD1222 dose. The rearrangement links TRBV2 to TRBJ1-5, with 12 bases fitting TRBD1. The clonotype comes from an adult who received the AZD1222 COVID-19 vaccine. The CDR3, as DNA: TGTGCCAGCCGACCGGGACAGGGGGCGGCAGATAGCAATCAGCCCCAGCATTTT. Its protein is CASRPGQGAADSNQPQHF.